This T cell receptor beta chain was observed in a study of early T cells in non-severe SARS-CoV-2 infection. Study overall: Chains were unpaired, as sequencing was done on bulk RNA from unsorted whole blood. General study findings and limits: Matching against VDJdb likely underestimated virus-specific expansions, favoring anti-spike CD8.

This clonotype was picked up many times. The antigen is not known. The CDR3 consists of 15 residues. The V end lost 3 bases, the J end lost 2 bases, and 11 bases lay between the germline ends. The germline V gene encodes CDR1 SGHTA and CDR2 FQGNSA. Unique molecular identifiers tagged individual cDNA molecules. TCRdb passed the 5' RACE reads through MiXCR, listing each CDR3 protein once. The data hold 85,000 to 100,000 distinct CDR3 sequences, with approximately 9.9% observed a single time. The chain uses TRBV7-2 and TRBJ2-1; D call uncertain. The material sequenced was whole blood, taken at baseline. This TCR was sampled from an adult who was a healthcare worker with PCR-confirmed SARS-CoV-2 infection or an uninfected control (not recorded which). The CDR3 DNA is TGTGCCAGCAGCTTTCACGGCGGCGCCTACAATGAGCAGTTCTTC. Protein product: CASSFHGGAYNEQFF.